This TCR beta chain was identified during a study of blood T cell repertoires in COVID-19. The overall study: The United States, Italy and Spain were the sources of the acute and convalescent COVID-19 samples. Sources were T cells, B-cell-depleted T cells, or PBMCs; the material itself was cDNA or gDNA.

CDR3 length: 17 amino acids. With 2 bases clipped from V and 0 bases from J, the junction kept 10 bases outside the gene matches. Germline lookup yields CDR1 SGHRS and CDR2 YFSETQ. Authors' analysis steps: How many nucleated cells were present was estimated from reference gene primer amplification. The data were produced by immunoSEQ multiplex PCR, yet TCRdb's version contains in-frame clones alone and is incomplete. The V and J calls and the clone size are those of that table, but D and trimming were determined from the DNA. The sample holds more than 25,000 clones, 83% seen once. What was sequenced was peripheral blood. This clonotype was sampled from a man between 70 and 80 years old with active COVID-19. V is TRBV5-1 and J is TRBJ1-1; 7 bases line up with TRBD1. The DNA of the CDR3 is TGCGCCAGCAGCTTAGTAGGGGGCGTGTCAGTGAACACTGAAGCTTTCTTT. Encoded protein: CASSLVGGVSVNTEAFF.